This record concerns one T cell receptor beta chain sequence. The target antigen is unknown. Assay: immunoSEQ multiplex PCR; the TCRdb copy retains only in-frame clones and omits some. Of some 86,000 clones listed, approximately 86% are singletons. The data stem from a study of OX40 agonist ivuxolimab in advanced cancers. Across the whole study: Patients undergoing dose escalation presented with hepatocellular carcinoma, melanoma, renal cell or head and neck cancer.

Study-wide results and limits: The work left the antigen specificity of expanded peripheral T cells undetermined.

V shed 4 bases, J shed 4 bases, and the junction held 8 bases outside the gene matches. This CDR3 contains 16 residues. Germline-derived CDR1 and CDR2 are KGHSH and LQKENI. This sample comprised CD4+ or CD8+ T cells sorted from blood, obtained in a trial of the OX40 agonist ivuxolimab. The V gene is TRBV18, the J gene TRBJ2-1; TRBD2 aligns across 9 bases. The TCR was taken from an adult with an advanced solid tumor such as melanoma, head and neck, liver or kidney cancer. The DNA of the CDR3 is TGTGCCAGCTCACGAGCAGCGGGGGGAACTTACAATGAGCAGTTCTTC. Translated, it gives CASSRAAGGTYNEQFF. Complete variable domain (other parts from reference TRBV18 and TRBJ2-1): NAGVMQNPRHLVRRRGQEARLRCSPMKGHSHVYWYRQLPEEGLKFMVYLQKENIIDESGMPKERFSAEFPKEGPSILRIQQVVRGDSAAYFCASSRAAGGTYNEQFFGPGTRLTVL.